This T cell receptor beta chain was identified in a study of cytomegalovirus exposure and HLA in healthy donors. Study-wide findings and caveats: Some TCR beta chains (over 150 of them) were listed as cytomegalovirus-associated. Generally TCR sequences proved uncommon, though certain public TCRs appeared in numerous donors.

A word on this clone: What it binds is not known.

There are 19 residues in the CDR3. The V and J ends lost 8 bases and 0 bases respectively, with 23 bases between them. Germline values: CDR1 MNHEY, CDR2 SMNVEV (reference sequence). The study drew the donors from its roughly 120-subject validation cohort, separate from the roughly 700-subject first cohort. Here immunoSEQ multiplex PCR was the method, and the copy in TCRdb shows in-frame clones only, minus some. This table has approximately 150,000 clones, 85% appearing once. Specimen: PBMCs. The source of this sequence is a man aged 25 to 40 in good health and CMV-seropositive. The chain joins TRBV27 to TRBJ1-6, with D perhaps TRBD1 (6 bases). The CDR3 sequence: CASVARGGGSLSYNSPLHF. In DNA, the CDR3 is TGTGCCAGCGTGGCTCGGGGAGGGGGGTCTCTCTCCTATAATTCACCCCTCCACTTT.